A single T cell receptor (beta chain) is shown here with its context. The antigen remains unidentified. Naivety among CD8 cells was defined by CD45RO negativity and positive CCR7 selection, thereby excluding terminally differentiated effector memory CD45RA+ cells. The sample originates from a study of shared clonotypes between healthy human individuals. Deep-level running was used for the assay. Libraries were prepared by immunoSEQ multiplex PCR; TCRdb keeps only in-frame clonotypes and omits some of them. Of about 2 million clones in the sample, around 96% were seen once. Germline CDR1 and CDR2: SNHLY and FYNNEI. Trimming took 1 base from V and 7 from J, leaving 7 bases between them. The CDR3 spans 13 residues. Study-wide findings and caveats: Only blood samples were collected, and tissue repertoires likely differ. Between a few donors, naive CD4 clonotypes were shared at a level of approximately 5%.

The chain couples TRBV2 to TRBJ2-2; D unresolved. Sequences were obtained from naive CD8+ T cells sorted from blood. This receptor was identified in a man aged 18 to 30 in good health. The CDR3 region is CASSEGRGGELFF. The CDR3 coding sequence is TGTGCCAGCAGTGAAGGTCGCGGCGGGGAGCTGTTTTTT.